This TCR beta chain was recovered during a study of T cells in Graves' hyperthyroidism and ophthalmopathy. Whole-study results and caveats: Progression to ophthalmopathy was predicted a median of approximately seven months early.

The TCR beta CDR3 regions underwent amplification using RNA transcripts as the source. TCR CDR3 underwent first-round RT-PCR with the HTBI primer set. Via MiXCR, TCRdb re-called the multiplex PCR reads, giving one row per CDR3 protein. This table holds approximately 700,000 distinct CDR3 sequences, roughly 45% found once. V was pared by 5 bases and J by 11 bases, with 4 bases of the junction left unmatched. Germline CDR1 and CDR2: SQVTM and ANQGSEA. The CDR3 sequence is 10 residues long. With respect to this clonotype: Its target is unknown.

Uncontrolled infection, other autoimmune disease, pregnancy or lactation disqualified patients from enrolment. Clinical symptoms, serum thyroxine, TRAb, thyroid ultrasound and orbital computed tomography informed diagnoses. The receptor was isolated from an adult man with Graves' disease, either hyperthyroidism or ophthalmopathy (not recorded which). The genes are TRBV29-1 and TRBJ1-1, with 8 bases lining up with TRBD1. The sequenced sample consisted of peripheral blood or thyroid tissue (not recorded which). CDR3 DNA: TGCAGCGTTAGGACAGGGTTTGCTTTCTTT. Amino acids: CSVRTGFAFF.